What follows describes a single T cell receptor beta chain. The antigen remains undetermined. V shed 5 bases, J shed 4 bases, and the junction held 10 bases outside the gene matches. The CDR3 sequence is 15 residues long. Per the germline V gene, CDR1 is SGHTA and CDR2 is FQGTGA. This specimen comes from a study of cytomegalovirus exposure and HLA in healthy donors. General study results and limits: V segments that were indistinguishable, TRBV6-2 and TRBV6-3 among them, were omitted from analysis. Association of a missense DCLRE1C variant with TCR beta V- and J-gene trimming was reported in a later analysis. Later analysis indicated greater clonal expansion among HLA-associated TCR beta chains than among equally common other chains. In a later analysis, an Asian-associated ancestry cluster reportedly showed fewer N-insertions than the approximately 660-donor mean.

The PCR had 60 Vbeta and 13 Jbeta primers. The table came from immunoSEQ multiplex PCR; TCRdb's copy has only in-frame clones and leaves some out. Among about 150,000 clones listed, roughly 80% were seen once. The chain joins TRBV7-3 to TRBJ2-5; 7 nucleotides align to TRBD1. This clonotype originated in a man in his forties in good health and CMV-seropositive. Sequenced: PBMCs. The CDR3 protein is CASSVTGDRGETQYF. The CDR3, as DNA: TGTGCCAGCAGCGTGACCGGGGACAGAGGAGAGACCCAGTACTTC.